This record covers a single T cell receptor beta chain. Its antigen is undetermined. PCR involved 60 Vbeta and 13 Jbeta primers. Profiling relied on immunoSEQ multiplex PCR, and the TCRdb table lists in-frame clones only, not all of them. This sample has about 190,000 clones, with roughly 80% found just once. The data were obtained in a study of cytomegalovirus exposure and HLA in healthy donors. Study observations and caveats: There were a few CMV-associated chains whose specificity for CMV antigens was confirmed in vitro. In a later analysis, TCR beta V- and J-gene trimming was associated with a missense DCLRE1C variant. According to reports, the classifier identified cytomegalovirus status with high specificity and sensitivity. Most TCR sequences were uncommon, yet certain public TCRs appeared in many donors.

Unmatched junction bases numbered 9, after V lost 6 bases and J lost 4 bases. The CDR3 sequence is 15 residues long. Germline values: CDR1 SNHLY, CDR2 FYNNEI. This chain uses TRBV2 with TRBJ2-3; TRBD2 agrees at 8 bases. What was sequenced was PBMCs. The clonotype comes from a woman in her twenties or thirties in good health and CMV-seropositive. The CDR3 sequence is CASRKRESGADTQYF. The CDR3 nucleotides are TGTGCCAGCAGGAAGCGGGAGTCAGGAGCAGATACGCAGTATTTT.